Sequencing of this TCR beta chain was carried out in a study of shared clonotypes between healthy human individuals. Turning to the study itself: Contributing individuals were a couple of females and a few males aged 18 to 49.

Trimming took 2 bases from V and 4 from J, leaving 14 bases between them. The CDR3 has 15 amino acids. CDR1 and CDR2 from the germline V gene are MNHNS and SASEGT. Naive CD8 cells, CD45RO-negative and positively selected for CCR7, excluded terminally differentiated effector memory CD45RA+ cells. Only in-frame clones appear in the TCRdb table, and some are missing; sequencing was by immunoSEQ multiplex PCR. The sample has about 2,200,000 clones; 85% to 95% are singletons. Sequencing was performed on naive CD8+ T cells from PBMCs. The rearrangement joins TRBV6-1 to TRBJ1-2; the D is unclear. The sequence was collected from a man in his late teens or twenties in good health. Some clones in this sample may be carry-over from other donors' samples. CDR3 residues: CASSEYPPEIYGYTF. The CDR3 nucleotides read TGTGCCAGCAGTGAATACCCCCCCGAGATCTATGGCTACACCTTC.